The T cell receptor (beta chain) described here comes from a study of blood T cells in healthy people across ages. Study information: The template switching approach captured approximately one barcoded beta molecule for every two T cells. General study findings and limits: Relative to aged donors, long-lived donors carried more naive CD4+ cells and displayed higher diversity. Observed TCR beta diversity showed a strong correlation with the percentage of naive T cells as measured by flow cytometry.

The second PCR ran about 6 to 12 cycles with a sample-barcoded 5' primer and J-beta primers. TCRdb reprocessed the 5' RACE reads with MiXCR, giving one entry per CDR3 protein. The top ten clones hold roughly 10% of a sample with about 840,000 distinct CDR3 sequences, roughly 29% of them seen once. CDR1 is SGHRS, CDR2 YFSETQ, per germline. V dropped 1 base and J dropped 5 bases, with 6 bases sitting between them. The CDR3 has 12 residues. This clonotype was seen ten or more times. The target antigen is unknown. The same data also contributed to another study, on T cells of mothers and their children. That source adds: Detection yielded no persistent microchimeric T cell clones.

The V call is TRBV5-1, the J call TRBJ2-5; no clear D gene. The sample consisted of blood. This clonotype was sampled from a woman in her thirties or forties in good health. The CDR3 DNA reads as TGCGCCAGCAGCTTGAATGCGGAGACCCAGTACTTC. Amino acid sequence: CASSLNAETQYF.